This TCR beta chain is from a study of human T cells and chemical hapten exposure (dated by TCRdb to about 2021). With regard to the full study: For sensitization, 2% DPC in acetone was applied to a roughly 2 cm by roughly 2 cm area of upper inner arm skin. Throughout the roughly 23-week study period, patients were also given weekly therapeutic DPC doses on the scalp. Patch testing was done on the upper back using Finn chambers containing 0.01% DPC, and results were scored after 6 days according to International Contact Dermatitis Research Group standards. Alopecia areata with under or over 50% scalp involvement, alopecia totalis and alopecia universalis were represented in the patient cohort, which was mostly female. Libraries were combined into a pool for sequencing, and differences in TCR yield between samples came mainly from small differences in library volumes within the pool. Peripheral blood TCR repertoire changes were tracked in vivo in alopecia patients during primary and secondary sensitization to the hapten diphenylcyclopropenone (DPC). Blood samples were taken from patients before sensitization (week 0) and then at 2, 6 and about 24 weeks after DPC sensitization. For TCR sequencing, blood came from twenty-nine alopecia patients at anywhere from one to four time points (pre-sensitization, 2, 6 and 24 weeks). Results and caveats for the whole study, not just this receptor: Expanded TCRs formed significantly more large CDR3 similarity clusters than pre-sensitization or healthy control sets, consistent with antigen-driven responses. No change with DPC sensitization was found in the number of TCRs above 1 in 1000 frequency, and no evidence of global repertoire structure alterations was found. Alopecia, a presumed autoimmune disease, was present in all patients, so the immune response of the patients might differ from that of healthy individuals. Patch test score was positively correlated with the number of PT1 expanded TCRs, with significance at thresholds 8, 16 and 32 but not at 4. Repeated subsampling changed both the strength of the expansion versus patch-test correlation and the threshold at which that correlation became significant.

The time point label, read with the paper, signifies: patch test 3, about 24 weeks after DPC sensitization. The intended sense of this specimen's treatment or condition label: therapeutic diphenylcyclopropenone sensitization with weekly scalp DPC. At every patch-test visit, the blood draw took place before the patch test was put on. To be eligible, patients had to be aged 18 to 70, diagnosed with alopecia and judged suitable for DPC therapy, while pregnant patients were excluded. Total RNA was extracted from unfractionated whole blood that had been collected in Tempus Blood RNA tubes. Including the terminal cysteine and phenylalanine, the CDR3 comprises 15 residues. The entry retains the CDR3 DNA only, 45 bases that are in frame from base 1. CDR1 SQVTM and CDR2 ANQGSEA are derived from the germline V gene. V gives up 0 bases and J gives up 2 bases, and the segment between their germline ends measures 12 bases.

Libraries were constructed by RACE. TCRdb lists the instrument as NextSeq 500. Library preparation attached unique molecular identifiers to individual cDNA molecules for quantitative, reproducible TCR counting. Each blood RNA sample was used to sequence both TCR alpha and TCR beta chains. In the source study's methods: The median number of TCRs per sample was roughly 94,000, ranging from about 23,224 to 750,000. V, J and CDR3 annotation of the TCR reads was carried out using the Decombinator software suite. To make PS versus PT1 abundance plots, every sample was subsampled to the same number of TCRs (28,000). Expanded TCRs were defined as absent before sensitization and observed at least eight times at the 2-week time point. The raw public reads went through TCRdb reprocessing: fastp at Q25, MiXCR clone calling, in-frame beta chains kept. Rows are combined by CDR3 protein, so each entry shows the most common genes and DNA. These V and J calls are TCRdb output, not the study's own analysis. The sample records 95,000 to 150,000 distinct CDR3 sequences, 10% to 12% of which are singletons. Clones ranked in the top ten supply under 2.5% of the sample.

This clonotype was counted a few times. Its recognized antigen is unknown. No per-base quality is available; no much larger clone lies one base away. This receptor chain uses TRBV29-1 and TRBJ2-3; the D call is possibly TRBD1 or TRBD2, each sharing 5 bases. The source is a woman in her fifties or sixties with alopecia areata. Some clones in this sample may be carry-over from other donors' samples. The specimen comprised whole blood, sampled in connection with sensitization to the hapten diphenylcyclopropenone (DPC). The DNA reads TGCAGCGTTGAAGATGGGACGGCACCCACAGATACGCAGTATTTT. Its translation is CSVEDGTAPTDTQYF.